The clone carrying this TCR beta chain has more than one count but fewer than ten. The antigen is unknown. This CDR3 has 12 residues. Trimming removed 3 bases at V and 6 bases at J, with 6 bases between. The germline V gene encodes CDR1 WSHSY and CDR2 SAAADI. The data belong to a study of T cells after yellow fever vaccination. As for the study in general: Those fractions that held only low numbers of cells were prepared using the SMART-Seq v4 Ultra Low Input RNA kit.

Study-wide results and limits: The secondary T-cell response peaked on day 5, not day 15, but was weaker. Post-booster repertoires contained most primary-vaccination clones again (roughly 97% CD4, around 89% CD8).

The 5'RACE template-switching step produced TCR cDNA and added a universal primer site and UMIs. One entry per CDR3 protein results from TCRdb running MiXCR on the 5' RACE reads. The data contain some 670,000 distinct CDR3 sequences, around an eighth of them seen just once; the ten biggest clones take up about 15%. This chain uses TRBV10-2 with TRBJ1-5; D is unresolved. The sample here was PBMCs, taken on the day of the yellow fever booster vaccination. The receptor was isolated from a man younger than 45 who received the YFV17D yellow fever vaccine. The CDR3, as DNA: TGCGCCAGCAGTGATATTCCTCAGCCCCAGCATTTT. Its translation is CASSDIPQPQHF.